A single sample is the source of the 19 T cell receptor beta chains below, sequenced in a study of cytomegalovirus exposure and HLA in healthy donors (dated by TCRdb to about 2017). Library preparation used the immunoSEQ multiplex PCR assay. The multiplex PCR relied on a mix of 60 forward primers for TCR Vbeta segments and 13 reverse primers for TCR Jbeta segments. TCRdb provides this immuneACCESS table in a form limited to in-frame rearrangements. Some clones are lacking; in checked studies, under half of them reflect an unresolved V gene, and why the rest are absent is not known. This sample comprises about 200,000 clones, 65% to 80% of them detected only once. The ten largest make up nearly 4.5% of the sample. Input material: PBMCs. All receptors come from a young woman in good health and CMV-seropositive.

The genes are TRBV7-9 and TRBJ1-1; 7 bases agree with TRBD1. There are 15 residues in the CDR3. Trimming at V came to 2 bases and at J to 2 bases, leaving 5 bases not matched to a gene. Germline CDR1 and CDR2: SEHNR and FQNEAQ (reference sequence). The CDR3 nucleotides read TGTGCCAGCAGCTTACACGGACAGGCTAACACTGAAGCTTTCTTT. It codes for CASSLHGQANTEAFF.

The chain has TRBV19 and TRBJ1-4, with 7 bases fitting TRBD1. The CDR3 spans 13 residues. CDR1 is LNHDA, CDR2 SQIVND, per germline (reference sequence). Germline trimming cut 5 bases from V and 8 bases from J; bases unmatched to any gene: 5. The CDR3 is CASSGQDREKLFF. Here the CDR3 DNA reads TGTGCCAGTAGTGGACAGGACCGGGAAAAACTGTTTTTT.

The DNA for the CDR3 is TGTGCCAGCAGCTTGGCTTTTGACAGGAACTATGGCTACACCTTC. Amino acids: CASSLAFDRNYGYTF. This chain uses TRBV5-8 with TRBJ1-2; weak D call: TRBD1 (6 bases). Germline V gene data show CDR1 as SGHTS and CDR2 as YDEGEE. Deletions cut 0 bases from V and 2 bases from J, with 11 bases between. The CDR3 loop spans 15 amino acids.

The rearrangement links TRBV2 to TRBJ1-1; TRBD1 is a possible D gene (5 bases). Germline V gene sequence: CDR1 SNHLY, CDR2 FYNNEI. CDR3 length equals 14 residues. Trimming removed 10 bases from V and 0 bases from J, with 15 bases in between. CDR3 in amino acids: CATLQGWMNTEAFF. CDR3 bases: TGTGCCACTCTGCAGGGTTGGATGAACACTGAAGCTTTCTTT.

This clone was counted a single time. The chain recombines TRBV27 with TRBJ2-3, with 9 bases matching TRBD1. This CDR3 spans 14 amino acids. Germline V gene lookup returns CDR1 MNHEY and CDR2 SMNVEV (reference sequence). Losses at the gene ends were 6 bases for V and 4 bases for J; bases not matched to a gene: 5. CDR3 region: CASSPRTGADTQYF. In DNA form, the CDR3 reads TGTGCCAGCAGCCCCCGGACAGGGGCAGATACGCAGTATTTT.

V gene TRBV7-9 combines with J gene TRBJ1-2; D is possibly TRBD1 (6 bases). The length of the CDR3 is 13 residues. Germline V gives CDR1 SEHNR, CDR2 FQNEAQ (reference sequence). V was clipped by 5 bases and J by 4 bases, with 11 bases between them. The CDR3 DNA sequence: TGTGCCAGCAGCCTAGGACAGATCTATGGCTACACCTTC. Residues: CASSLGQIYGYTF.

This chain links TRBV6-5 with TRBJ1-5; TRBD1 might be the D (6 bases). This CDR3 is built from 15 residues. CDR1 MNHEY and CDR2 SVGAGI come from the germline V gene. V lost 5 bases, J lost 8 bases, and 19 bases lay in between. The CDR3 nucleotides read TGTGCCAGCAGTAAAGAACTCGACAGGATGAAGCCCCAGCATTTT. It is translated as CASSKELDRMKPQHF.

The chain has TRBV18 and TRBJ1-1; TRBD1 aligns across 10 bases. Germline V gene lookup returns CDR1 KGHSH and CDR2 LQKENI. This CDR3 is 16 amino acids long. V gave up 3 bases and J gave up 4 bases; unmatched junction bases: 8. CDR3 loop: CASSPVLGQGSTEAFF. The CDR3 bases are TGTGCCAGCTCACCTGTCTTGGGACAGGGGAGCACTGAAGCTTTCTTT.

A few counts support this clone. The CDR3 sequence is CASSLEQINQPQHF. The DNA of the CDR3 is TGTGCCAGCAGCTTAGAACAGATTAATCAGCCCCAGCATTTT. The chain carries TRBV7-8 and TRBJ1-5; D not resolved. This CDR3 spans 14 amino acids. Germline V CDR1 and CDR2: SGHVS, FQNEAQ. Trimming took off 1 base at V and 4 bases at J, with 8 bases between the two ends.

DNA for the CDR3: TGTGCCAGCAGTTACGTGGCCAGGGGTACAGATACGCAGTATTTT. It yields the protein CASSYVARGTDTQYF. The genes are TRBV6-6 and TRBJ2-3; a weak D match, TRBD1 (6 bases). The germline V gene has CDR1 MNHNY and CDR2 SVGAGI (reference sequence). The V gene lost 2 bases and the J gene lost 3 bases, with 12 bases spanning the gap. There are 15 residues in the CDR3.

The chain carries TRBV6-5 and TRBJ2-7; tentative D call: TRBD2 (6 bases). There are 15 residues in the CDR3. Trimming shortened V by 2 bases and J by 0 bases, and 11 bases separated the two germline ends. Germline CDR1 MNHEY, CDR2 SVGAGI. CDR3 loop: CASSYVAGSSYEQYF. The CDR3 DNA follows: TGTGCCAGCAGTTACGTCGCGGGGAGCTCCTACGAGCAGTACTTC.

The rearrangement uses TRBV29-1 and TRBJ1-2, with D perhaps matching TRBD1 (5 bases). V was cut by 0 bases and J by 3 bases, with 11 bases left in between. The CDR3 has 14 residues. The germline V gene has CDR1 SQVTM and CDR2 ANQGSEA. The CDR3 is CSVEDFLGDYGYTF. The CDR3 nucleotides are TGCAGCGTTGAAGATTTTTTAGGGGACTATGGCTACACCTTC.

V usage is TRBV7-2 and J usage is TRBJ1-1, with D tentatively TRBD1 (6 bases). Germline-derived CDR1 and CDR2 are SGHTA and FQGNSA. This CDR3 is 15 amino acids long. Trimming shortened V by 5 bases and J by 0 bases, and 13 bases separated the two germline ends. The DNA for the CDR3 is TGTGCCAGCAGCCCAATGACAGGAGTGAACACTGAAGCTTTCTTT. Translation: CASSPMTGVNTEAFF.

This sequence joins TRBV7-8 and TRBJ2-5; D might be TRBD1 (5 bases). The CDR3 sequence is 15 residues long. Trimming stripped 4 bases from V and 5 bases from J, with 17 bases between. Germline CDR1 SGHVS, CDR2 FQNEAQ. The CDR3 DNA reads TGTGCCAGCAGCTCGTACAGGATCTCACGGGAGACCCAGTACTTC. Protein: CASSSYRISRETQYF. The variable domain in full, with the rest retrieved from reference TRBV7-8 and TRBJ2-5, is GAGVSQSPRYKVAKRGQDVALRCDPISGHVSLFWYQQALGQGPEFLTYFQNEAQLDKSGLPSDRFFAERPEGSVSTLKIQRTQQEDSAVYLCASSSYRISRETQYFGPGTRLLVL.

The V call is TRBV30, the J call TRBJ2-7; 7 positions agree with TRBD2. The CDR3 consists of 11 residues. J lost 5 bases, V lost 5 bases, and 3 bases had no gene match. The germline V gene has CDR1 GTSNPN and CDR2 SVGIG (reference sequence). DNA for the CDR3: TGTGCCTGGGGGAGGGCCAACGAGCAGTACTTC. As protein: CAWGRANEQYF.

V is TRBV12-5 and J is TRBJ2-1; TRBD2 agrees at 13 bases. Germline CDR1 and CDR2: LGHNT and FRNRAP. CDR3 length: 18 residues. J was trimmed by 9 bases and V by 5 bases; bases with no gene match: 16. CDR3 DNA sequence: TGTGCTAGTGGTCTCCGGACTAGCGGGAGCGGTCGGGGAGGTGAGCAGTTCTTC. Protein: CASGLRTSGSGRGGEQFF.

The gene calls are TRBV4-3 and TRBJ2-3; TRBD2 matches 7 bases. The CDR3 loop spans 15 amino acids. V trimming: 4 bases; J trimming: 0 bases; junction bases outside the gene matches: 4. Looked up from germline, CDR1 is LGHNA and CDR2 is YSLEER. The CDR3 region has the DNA TGCGCCAGCAGCCGGACTAGTTTAAGCACAGATACGCAGTATTTT. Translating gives CASSRTSLSTDTQYF.

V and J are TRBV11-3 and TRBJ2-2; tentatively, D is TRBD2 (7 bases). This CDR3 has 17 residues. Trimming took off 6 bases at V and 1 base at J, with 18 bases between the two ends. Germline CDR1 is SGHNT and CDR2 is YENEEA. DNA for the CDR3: TGTGCCAGCAGACCTGGGGGGGGGCAGGAGAACACCGGGGAGCTGTTTTTT. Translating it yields CASRPGGGQENTGELFF.

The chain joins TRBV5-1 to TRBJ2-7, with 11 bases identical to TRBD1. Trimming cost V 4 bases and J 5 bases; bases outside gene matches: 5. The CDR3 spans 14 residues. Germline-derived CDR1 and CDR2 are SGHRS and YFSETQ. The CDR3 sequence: CASSHGQGADEQYF. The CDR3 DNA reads TGCGCCAGCAGCCATGGACAGGGGGCGGACGAGCAGTACTTC.